These 32 T cell receptor beta chains were all obtained from the same sample, sequenced in a study of cytomegalovirus exposure and HLA in healthy donors. This PCR relied on a set of 60 Vbeta primers and 13 Jbeta primers. Sequencing used immunoSEQ multiplex PCR; TCRdb keeps in-frame clones, though not all of them. The sample lists roughly 170,000 clones, approximately 80% occurring once. The sequencing input was PBMCs. These receptors all come from a man aged 30 to 39 in good health and CMV-seronegative.

The V call is TRBV7-8, the J call TRBJ1-2; weak D call: TRBD1 (5 bases). The CDR3 extends over 13 amino acids. CDR1 and CDR2 from the germline V gene are SGHVS and FQNEAQ. Trimming removed 3 bases at V and 2 bases at J, with 7 bases between. The CDR3 spells CASSFAGNYGYTF. The CDR3 region has the DNA TGTGCCAGCAGCTTTGCAGGGAACTATGGCTACACCTTC.

The chain combines TRBV29-1 with TRBJ2-7, with 8 bases lining up with TRBD1. CDR3 size: 14 residues. CDR1 is SQVTM, CDR2 ANQGSEA, per germline. The V gene end was trimmed by 6 bases and the J gene end by 3 bases; junction bases not matched to a gene: 10. The CDR3 protein is CSVGVTGADYEQYF. In DNA form, the CDR3 reads TGCAGCGTGGGTGTGACAGGGGCCGACTACGAGCAGTACTTC.

V and J are TRBV5-8 and TRBJ2-3; perhaps TRBD1 as D (6 bases). The CDR3 is 15 residues long. Germline loops: CDR1 SGHTS, CDR2 YDEGEE. Trimming left V 2 bases short and J 6 bases short, with 16 bases between. The chain's CDR3 is CASSFPTGNLDTQYF. Here the CDR3 DNA reads TGTGCCAGCAGCTTCCCGACAGGAAATCTGGATACGCAGTATTTT.

The rearrangement joins TRBV5-6 to TRBJ1-4; D gene uncertain. The V end was cut by 3 bases, the J end by 6 bases, with 9 bases between. CDR3 size: 13 residues. Germline V lookup: CDR1 SGHDT, CDR2 YYEEEE. The CDR3 is CASSWRVDEKLFF. The CDR3, as DNA: TGTGCCAGCAGCTGGAGGGTGGATGAAAAACTGTTTTTT.

This CDR3 reads CASSFSGGGPYEQYF. DNA of the CDR3: TGTGCCAGCAGCTTTTCGGGCGGGGGGCCCTACGAGCAGTACTTC. V usage is TRBV7-2 and J usage is TRBJ2-5; 8 positions agree with TRBD2. The DNA matches TRBJ2-7 better at its end, which makes the J call doubtful. CDR1 is SGHTA, CDR2 FQGNSA, per germline. This CDR3 comprises 15 residues.

The chain couples TRBV10-3 to TRBJ1-2; D call uncertain. CDR3 size: 13 residues. V was trimmed by 6 bases and J by 1 base, leaving 9 bases between them. Germline V lookup: CDR1 ENHRY, CDR2 SYGVKD. CDR3 sequence reads: CAIRPGDNYGYTF. CDR3 coding DNA: TGTGCCATCAGACCCGGGGATAACTATGGCTACACCTTC.

J is TRBJ1-1 and V is TRBV7-2; D might be TRBD1 (5 bases). V dropped 5 bases and J dropped 1 base, with 11 bases sitting between them. There are 14 residues in the CDR3. Germline V gene data show CDR1 as SGHTA and CDR2 as FQGNSA. The CDR3: CASSPTGENTEAFF. The CDR3 nucleotides are TGTGCCAGCAGCCCAACAGGAGAGAACACTGAAGCTTTCTTT.

This rearrangement joins TRBV2 to TRBJ2-7, with D possibly TRBD2 on 6 matching bases. The CDR3 sequence is 15 residues long. Trimming pared 3 bases from V and 6 bases from J, leaving 18 bases between. The germline CDR1 and CDR2 sequences are SNHLY and FYNNEI. The CDR3 loop reads CASSERGYYAVEQYF. CDR3 DNA: TGTGCCAGCAGTGAGCGGGGCTACTACGCGGTCGAGCAGTACTTC.

This clone was recorded a few times. The V gene is TRBV4-1, the J gene TRBJ2-2; 7 bases are a match to TRBD1. J lost 0 bases, V lost 7 bases, and 5 bases had no gene match. The germline gives CDR1 MGHRA, CDR2 YSYEKL. There are 15 residues in the CDR3. The CDR3 DNA follows: TGCGCCAGCAACCCGGACAGGACGAACACCGGGGAGCTGTTTTTT. This codes for CASNPDRTNTGELFF.

The CDR3 region is CASSLYVAGGSYEQYF. The CDR3 DNA follows: TGTGCCAGCAGTTTATATGTAGCGGGGGGCTCCTACGAGCAGTACTTC. The rearrangement links TRBV27 to TRBJ2-7; 10 positions agree with TRBD2. The CDR3 is 16 residues long. The germline CDR1 and CDR2 sequences are MNHEY and SMNVEV (reference sequence). Unmatched junction bases numbered 3, after V lost 1 base and J lost 0 bases.

This clone was seen a few times. The rearrangement joins TRBV5-1 to TRBJ2-5, with D tentatively TRBD2 (6 bases). The germline V and J ends were trimmed by 6 bases and 4 bases, with 16 bases remaining between them. The CDR3 totals 14 residues. Germline CDR1 reads SGHRS; CDR2 reads YFSETQ. The CDR3 reads CASTRVAEGETQYF. The CDR3 DNA is TGCGCCAGCACCAGGGTAGCGGAGGGAGAGACCCAGTACTTC.

The chain combines TRBV19 with TRBJ2-2, with 9 positions matching TRBD1. This CDR3 spans 18 amino acids. Trimming took 2 bases from V and 0 from J; bases not matched to a gene: 7. Germline assignment: CDR1 LNHDA and CDR2 SQIVND (reference sequence). This chain's CDR3 is CASSIIGQGFANTGELFF. The DNA for the CDR3 is TGTGCCAGTAGTATAATAGGACAGGGGTTCGCGAACACCGGGGAGCTGTTTTTT.

This chain uses TRBV7-3 with TRBJ2-7, with a possible D match to TRBD2 (6 bases). From germline, CDR1 is SGHTA and CDR2 FQGTGA. Deletions cut 2 bases from V and 2 bases from J, with 19 bases between. The CDR3 has 17 amino acids. CDR3 in DNA: TGTGCCAGCAGCTTAGGAGGGTTAGCTGCAGAGCCCTACGAGCAGTACTTC. This sequence encodes CASSLGGLAAEPYEQYF.

V is TRBV18 and J is TRBJ1-2, with TRBD1 matching 9 bases. This CDR3 is 14 amino acids long. Germline CDR1 KGHSH, CDR2 LQKENI. V shed 1 base, J shed 8 bases, and the junction held 5 bases outside the gene matches. CDR3 protein: CASSPLTGGAGYTF. The CDR3 nucleotides read TGTGCCAGCTCACCACTTACAGGGGGCGCGGGCTACACCTTC.

The chain couples TRBV6-5 to TRBJ1-5, with 7 bases that match TRBD1. V was clipped by 5 bases and J by 6 bases; unmatched bases: 7. CDR1 is MNHEY, CDR2 SVGAGI, per germline. This CDR3 is built from 14 residues. The CDR3 DNA reads TGTGCCAGCAGTACTACTCAGGGGGGTCAGCCCCAGCATTTT. It specifies CASSTTQGGQPQHF.

The chain links TRBV28 to TRBJ2-6, with TRBD2 matching over 9 bases. CDR1 and CDR2 (germline): MDHEN, SYDVKM. J lost 0 bases, V lost 2 bases, and 8 bases had no gene match. This CDR3 has 19 residues. The CDR3 DNA reads as TGTGCCAGCAGTTTACGGGTTCGAGCGGGAGGCTCTGGGGCCAACGTCCTGACTTTC. Encoded protein: CASSLRVRAGGSGANVLTF.

The chain combines TRBV6-6 with TRBJ2-1; TRBD2 agrees at 10 bases. V dropped 7 bases and J dropped 6; count of bases not matched to a gene: 9. The CDR3 extends over 15 amino acids. Germline CDR1 and CDR2: MNHNY and SVGAGI (reference sequence). CDR3 nucleotide sequence: TGTGCCAGCACCGTTCGAGCGGGGGGGGCCAATGAGCAGTTCTTC. It codes for CASTVRAGGANEQFF.

The CDR3 sequence is CASTLSGVQETQYF. The CDR3 bases are TGCGCCAGCACCCTTTCCGGGGTGCAAGAGACCCAGTACTTC. The V gene is TRBV5-1, the J gene TRBJ2-5, with D maybe TRBD2 (5 bases). V lost 6 bases to trimming and J lost 2 bases, with 14 bases between them. CDR3 length equals 14 residues. Germline values: CDR1 SGHRS, CDR2 YFSETQ. The full variable domain, completed using reference TRBV5-1 and TRBJ2-5, is KAGVTQTPRYLIKTRGQQVTLSCSPISGHRSVSWYQQTPGQGLQFLFEYFSETQRNKGNFPGRFSGRQFSNSRSEMNVSTLELGDSALYLCASTLSGVQETQYFGPGTRLLVL.

The chain recombines TRBV29-1 with TRBJ2-2, with 15 bases lining up with TRBD2. The CDR3 has 16 amino acids. The germline V gene has CDR1 SQVTM and CDR2 ANQGSEA. Trimming at V came to 7 bases and at J to 1 base, leaving 4 bases not matched to a gene. The CDR3 nucleotides read TGCAGCGCCAGGACTAGCGGGGGGGTGAACACCGGGGAGCTGTTTTTT. The encoded protein is CSARTSGGVNTGELFF.

J is TRBJ1-3 and V is TRBV5-6; D unresolved. This CDR3 comprises 14 residues. Per germline, CDR1 SGHDT and CDR2 YYEEEE. The V end was cut by 4 bases, the J end by 4 bases, with 12 bases between. The CDR3 is CASSPTEEGNTIYF. CDR3 DNA sequence: TGTGCCAGCAGCCCAACCGAGGAGGGAAACACCATATATTTT.

The chain is built from TRBV19 and TRBJ2-1; no clear D. Trimming removed 6 bases at V and 0 bases at J, with 12 bases between. In germline, CDR1 is LNHDA, CDR2 SQIVND (reference sequence). CDR3 length: 15 residues. CDR3 nucleotides: TGTGCCAGTAGCGAGCACGATCCCTCCTACAATGAGCAGTTCTTC. This translates into CASSEHDPSYNEQFF. The full variable domain, with the rest looked up from reference TRBV19 and TRBJ2-1, is DGGITQSPKYLFRKEGQNVTLSCEQNLNHDAMYWYRQDPGQGLRLIYYSQIVNDFQKGDIAEGYSVSREKKESFPLTVTSAQKNPTAFYLCASSEHDPSYNEQFFGPGTRLTVL.

The chain couples TRBV11-2 to TRBJ2-1; D not certain. The length of the CDR3 is 14 residues. The germline V gene encodes CDR1 SGHAT and CDR2 FQNNGV. The V end lost 5 bases, the J end lost 5 bases, and 13 bases lay between the germline ends. This CDR3 is CASSRDGGDNEQFF. CDR3 bases: TGTGCCAGCAGCCGCGACGGTGGAGACAATGAGCAGTTCTTC.

The V and J genes are TRBV19 and TRBJ1-1, with D possibly being TRBD1 (5 bases). The CDR3 covers 16 residues. Trimming stripped 4 bases from V and 0 bases from J, with 15 bases between. Per germline, CDR1 LNHDA and CDR2 SQIVND (reference sequence). The CDR3 loop is CASSTRGVMVNTEAFF. As DNA, the CDR3 is TGTGCCAGTAGTACCCGGGGGGTTATGGTGAACACTGAAGCTTTCTTT.

The genes are TRBV2 and TRBJ1-5; 8 bases agree with TRBD1. The CDR3 consists of 15 residues. The V segment lost 7 bases and the J segment 4 bases; nucleotides outside the gene matches: 9. CDR1 is SNHLY and CDR2 is FYNNEI in the germline V gene. CDR3 protein: CASTLTGDENQPQHF. CDR3 DNA sequence: TGTGCCAGCACCCTGACAGGGGACGAAAATCAGCCCCAGCATTTT.

This sequence joins TRBV28 and TRBJ1-2; D gene ambiguous. The V gene's germline CDR1 is MDHEN and CDR2 SYDVKM. V was clipped by 4 bases and J by 6 bases, with 12 bases between them. The CDR3 loop spans 13 amino acids. This chain's CDR3 is CASSSLGRDGYTF. The CDR3 DNA reads as TGTGCCAGCAGTTCCCTGGGCCGAGATGGCTACACCTTC.

The rearrangement uses TRBV7-2 and TRBJ2-1; perhaps TRBD1 as D (6 bases). Trimming removed 5 bases at V and 3 bases at J, with 14 bases between. The germline V gene encodes CDR1 SGHTA and CDR2 FQGNSA. This CDR3 comprises 15 residues. In nucleotides, the CDR3 is TGTGCCAGCAGCCTCGACGGGACACTCTACAATGAGCAGTTCTTC. Its translation: CASSLDGTLYNEQFF.

The V call is TRBV6-6, the J call TRBJ2-5, with D tentatively TRBD1 (6 bases). The germline V gene encodes CDR1 MNHNY and CDR2 SVGAGI (reference sequence). Trimming removed 2 bases from V and 4 bases from J, with 17 bases in between. The CDR3 has 16 residues. In nucleotides, the CDR3 is TGTGCCAGCAGTTACCCCCCGACAGGATCGGGAGAGACCCAGTACTTC. This translates into CASSYPPTGSGETQYF.

This clone was found once. The chain links TRBV6-5 to TRBJ1-4; maybe TRBD1 (6 bases). CDR3 length: 15 residues. The germline V gene encodes CDR1 MNHEY and CDR2 SVGAGI. V gave up 2 bases and J gave up 6 bases, with 13 bases separating them. The CDR3, as DNA: TGTGCCAGCAGTTACGGGGACAAGGCCGATGAAAAACTGTTTTTT. This codes for CASSYGDKADEKLFF.

V and J are TRBV13 and TRBJ1-1, with 7 bases lining up with TRBD1. V was clipped by 4 bases and J by 13 bases; unmatched bases: 9. The CDR3 totals 12 residues. CDR1 and CDR2 (germline): PRHDT, FYEKMQ (reference sequence). The CDR3 sequence is CASSYNRGWGFF. The CDR3 DNA follows: TGTGCCAGCAGCTACAACAGGGGATGGGGTTTCTTT.

The genes are TRBV27 and TRBJ1-6; D not certain. This CDR3 has 15 amino acids. Deletions cut 3 bases from V and 0 bases from J, with 6 bases between. Germline CDR1 reads MNHEY; CDR2 reads SMNVEV (reference sequence). CDR3 sequence reads: CASSFDISYNSPLHF. The CDR3 nucleotides are TGTGCCAGCAGTTTTGACATCTCCTATAATTCACCCCTCCACTTT.

The V gene is TRBV7-2, the J gene TRBJ2-3, with D possibly being TRBD1 (5 bases). Trimming removed 5 bases from V and 0 bases from J, with 9 bases in between. The CDR3 sequence is 14 residues long. Germline-derived CDR1 and CDR2 are SGHTA and FQGNSA. DNA of the CDR3: TGTGCCAGCAGCCCCTGGACAAGCACAGATACGCAGTATTTT. Residues: CASSPWTSTDTQYF.

This clone was detected only once. The gene calls are TRBV4-3 and TRBJ2-3; 8 bases match TRBD2. The junction had 9 bases not matched to a gene; V was cut back by 4 bases and J by 6 bases. Germline CDR1 and CDR2: LGHNA and YSLEER. The CDR3 is made up of 15 amino acids. CDR3 nucleotides: TGCGCCAGCAGCCCTACTAGCGGAACGGGCGATACGCAGTATTTT. This encodes CASSPTSGTGDTQYF.